A selection of T cell receptor beta chains follows, all from one sample in a study of PD-1 blockade in classical Hodgkin lymphoma. The table came from immunoSEQ multiplex PCR; TCRdb's copy has only in-frame clones and leaves some out. The sample records about 7,900 clones, 75% to 85% being singletons. Here the sequenced sample was peripheral blood mononuclear cells (PBMCs), taken before the fourth cycle of nivolumab. Receptors were obtained from a human donor with classical Hodgkin lymphoma. CDR3s include the opening cysteine and the closing phenylalanine or tryptophan. D genes are given only for firm matches. Some rows have no size entry. The others give once, few or many, or a class for an expanded clone.

d_gene,j_gene,v_gene,abundance,CDR3nt,CDR3aa
TRBD1,TRBJ2-7,TRBV6-6,.,TGTGCCAGCAGTTTCCTTAGACAGGGGTACGAGCAGTACTTC,CASSFLRQGYEQYF
.,TRBJ1-2,TRBV28,.,TGTGCCAGCAGTTCTACAGGGATCCCCTATGGCTACACCTTC,CASSSTGIPYGYTF
.,TRBJ1-4,TRBV4-3,.,TGCGCCAGCAGCCAAGATTGGGCAGTTAATGAAAAACTGTTTTTT,CASSQDWAVNEKLFF
.,TRBJ2-1,TRBV5-4,.,TGTGCCACCCAGGTGGGGCCGAATGAGCAGTTCTTC,CATQVGPNEQFF
.,TRBJ1-5,TRBV18,.,TGTGCCAGCTCACCAGACAGTGGGAATCAGCCCCAGCATTTT,CASSPDSGNQPQHF
.,TRBJ1-1,TRBV20-1,few,TGCAGTGCCGCATGGCAAGGAGCTTTCTTT,CSAAWQGAFF
.,TRBJ2-5,TRBV28,.,TGTGCCAGCAGCTCCGGGACCGCGCCTCAAGAGACCCAGTACTTC,CASSSGTAPQETQYF
.,TRBJ1-4,TRBV6-1,medium-sized,TGTGCCAGCAGTGAAGTCGCAGGGACCGGAACTAATGAAAAACTGTTTTTT,CASSEVAGTGTNEKLFF
.,TRBJ2-3,TRBV27,.,TGTGCCAGCACCTTGGGGGTCCCAGATACGCAGTATTTT,CASTLGVPDTQYF
.,TRBJ1-1,TRBV6-5,once,TGTGCCAGCAGAGGCAGGACGAACACTGAAGCTTTCTTT,CASRGRTNTEAFF
.,TRBJ1-4,TRBV7-8,.,TGTGCCAGCAGCAAGAGTAGGGGCCCCAGGGGAGTAAATGAAAAACTGTTTTTT,CASSKSRGPRGVNEKLFF
.,TRBJ2-7,TRBV21-1,.,TGTGCCAGCAGCAAAGGAGGGGACAAACCCTACGAGCAGTACTTC,CASSKGGDKPYEQYF
.,TRBJ2-5,TRBV18,.,TGTGCCAGCGCCCTGGACTTACAAGAGACCCAGTACTTC,CASALDLQETQYF
.,TRBJ2-7,TRBV10-3,.,TGTGCCATCAGTGAATCGTCTAGCCAAGCGGAGGAGCAGTACTTC,CAISESSSQAEEQYF
TRBD1,TRBJ2-5,TRBV5-4,.,TGTGCCAGCAGCTGGACAGGGGGAGAGACCCAGTACTTC,CASSWTGGETQYF
TRBD1,TRBJ1-4,TRBV6-5,.,TGTGCCAGCAGCGAGGGGGCTTTCAGTAATGAAAAACTGTTTTTT,CASSEGAFSNEKLFF
TRBD2,TRBJ2-1,TRBV7-9,.,TGTGCCAGCAGCTTAGCCTCGGGACTAAAGGAGCAGTTCTTC,CASSLASGLKEQFF
TRBD2,TRBJ2-7,TRBV6-5,.,TGTGCCGCGGGGGGGGAGCAGTACTTC,CAAGGEQYF
TRBD1,TRBJ2-7,TRBV14,.,TGTGCCAGCAGCAGCCACGAGACAGGGATTTACGAGCAGTACTTC,CASSSHETGIYEQYF
.,TRBJ2-2,TRBV30,few,TGTGCCTGGACCGATGATCGGAGGGCCCGCGGGGAGCTGTTTTTT,CAWTDDRRARGELFF
.,TRBJ2-1,TRBV7-8,.,TGTGCCAGCAGCTTAGGTCTAGCGAGGAATGAGCAGTTCTTC,CASSLGLARNEQFF
TRBD2,TRBJ2-7,TRBV11-2,.,TGTGCCAGCAGCTTAGGGACTAGCGGGAGGATCCACGAGCAGTACTTC,CASSLGTSGRIHEQYF
.,TRBJ1-2,TRBV10-3,few,TGTGCCATCAGTGAGTCGGGTGACTATGGCTACACCTTC,CAISESGDYGYTF
.,TRBJ1-3,TRBV13,.,TGTGCCAGCAGCTTAGCGCTGGGTATAGGCACTGGAAACACCATATATTTT,CASSLALGIGTGNTIYF
.,TRBJ1-1,TRBV5-1,.,TGCGCCAGCAGCTTGTCATCAAGTTACACTGAAGCTTTCTTT,CASSLSSSYTEAFF
TRBD1,TRBJ2-1,TRBV19,.,TGTGCCAGTAGTATGGGACAGGGGGTTTACGATGAGCAGTTCTTC,CASSMGQGVYDEQFF